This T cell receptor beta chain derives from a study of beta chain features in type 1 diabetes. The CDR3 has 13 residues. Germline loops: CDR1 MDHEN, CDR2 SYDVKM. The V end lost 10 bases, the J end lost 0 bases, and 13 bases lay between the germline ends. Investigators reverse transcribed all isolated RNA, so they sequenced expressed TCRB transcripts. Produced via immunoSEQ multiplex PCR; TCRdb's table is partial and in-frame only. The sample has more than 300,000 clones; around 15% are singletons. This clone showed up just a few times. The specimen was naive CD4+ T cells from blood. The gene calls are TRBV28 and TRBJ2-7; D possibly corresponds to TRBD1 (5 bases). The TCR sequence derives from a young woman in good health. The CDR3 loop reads CATYTGSSYEQYF. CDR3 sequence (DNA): TGTGCCACATATACAGGAAGCTCCTACGAGCAGTACTTC.